This entry describes one T cell receptor (beta chain). Study processing details: For nucleated cells, counts were estimated from reference gene primer amplification. The assay was immunoSEQ multiplex PCR, and TCRdb's table has in-frame clones only and misses some. The DNA was the basis for D and trimming; V, J and clone size are from that table. This table holds approximately 210,000 clones, roughly nine tenths found once. The data were obtained in a study of blood T cell repertoires in COVID-19. About the study: PBMCs, B-cell-depleted T cells, or T cells provided the cDNA or gDNA that made up the material.

Sequences were obtained from peripheral blood. The TCR originated in a man aged 40-49 years with acute or convalescent COVID-19.

Here the CDR3 reads CASSIDYRSGANVLTF. The DNA for the CDR3 is TGTGCCAGTAGTATAGATTACAGATCTGGGGCCAACGTCCTGACTTTC. The chain links TRBV19 to TRBJ2-6, with D unresolved. CDR1 is LNHDA and CDR2 is SQIVND in the germline V gene (reference sequence). V lost 0 bases and J lost 1, with 7 bases in between. CDR3 length equals 16 residues.